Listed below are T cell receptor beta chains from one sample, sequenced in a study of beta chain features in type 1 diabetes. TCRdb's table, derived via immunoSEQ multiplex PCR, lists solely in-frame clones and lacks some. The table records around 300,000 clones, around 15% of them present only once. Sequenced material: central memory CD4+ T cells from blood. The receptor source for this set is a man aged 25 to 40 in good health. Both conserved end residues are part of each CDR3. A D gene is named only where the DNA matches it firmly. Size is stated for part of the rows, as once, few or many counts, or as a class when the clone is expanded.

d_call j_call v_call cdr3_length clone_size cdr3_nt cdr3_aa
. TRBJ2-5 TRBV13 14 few TGTGCCAGCAGCTTCCGGTCTAGCTGGGAGACCCAGTACTTC CASSFRSSWETQYF
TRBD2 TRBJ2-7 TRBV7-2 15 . TGTGCCAGCAGCTTATTTAGCGGGGGGGCCTACGAGCAGTACTTC CASSLFSGGAYEQYF
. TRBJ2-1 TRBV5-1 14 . TGCGCCAGCAGCTTGGGACTAGAGAGCAATGAGCAGTTCTTC CASSLGLESNEQFF
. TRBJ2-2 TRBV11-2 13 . TGTGCCAGCAGCCAAAATCGCGCCGGGGAGCTGTTTTTT CASSQNRAGELFF
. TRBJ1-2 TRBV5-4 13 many TGTGCCAGCAGCTTGGACGGAGACTATGGCTACACCTTC CASSLDGDYGYTF
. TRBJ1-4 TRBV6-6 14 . TGTGCCAGCAGTCAGCGGGACGCCCTTGAAAAACTGTTTTTT CASSQRDALEKLFF
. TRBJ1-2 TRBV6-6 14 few TGTGCCAGCAGTTATGTGGGTTACCTCTATGGCTACACCTTC CASSYVGYLYGYTF
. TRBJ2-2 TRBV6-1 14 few TGTGCCAGCAGTGACAGGGCGTACGCCGGGGAGCTGTTTTTT CASSDRAYAGELFF
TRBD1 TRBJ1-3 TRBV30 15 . TGTGCCTGGAGGGCGGACAGGTTTTCTGGAAACACCATATATTTT CAWRADRFSGNTIYF
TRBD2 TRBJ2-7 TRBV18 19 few TGTGCCAGCTCACGAGAGGGGGGAAGCGGGGGACTGGCGACCTACGAGCAGTACTTC CASSREGGSGGLATYEQYF
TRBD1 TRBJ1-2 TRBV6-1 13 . TGTGCCAGCAGCCTGGACAGGGCCGGTGGCTACACCTTC CASSLDRAGGYTF